These T cell receptor beta chains were read from a single sample in a study of cytomegalovirus exposure and HLA in healthy donors. Here immunoSEQ multiplex PCR was the method, and the copy in TCRdb shows in-frame clones only, minus some. The sample includes about 240,000 clones, 75% to 85% of them seen just once. The material sequenced was PBMCs. Receptors originate from a woman aged 55-70 years in good health and CMV-seropositive. Both conserved end residues are part of each CDR3.

cdr3_length: 13; v_call: TRBV30; cdr3_aa: CAWSRLDANEQYF
cdr3_length: 13; v_call: TRBV5-6; cdr3_aa: CASSLTAKETQYF
cdr3_length: 15; v_call: TRBV19; cdr3_aa: CASRLTSGRAGRQFF
cdr3_length: 14; v_call: TRBV6-1; cdr3_aa: CASSVVGSNQPQHF
cdr3_length: 12; v_call: TRBV4-1; cdr3_aa: CASSQDRYEQFF
cdr3_length: 15; v_call: TRBV28; cdr3_aa: CASSLATDRGGSQHF
cdr3_length: 15; v_call: TRBV6-5; cdr3_aa: CASSYLSDNSYEQYF
cdr3_length: 14; v_call: TRBV7-2; cdr3_aa: CASSNSGRPYEQYF
cdr3_length: 14; v_call: TRBV5-6; cdr3_aa: CASSPNPQWAKLFF
cdr3_length: 16; v_call: TRBV27; cdr3_aa: CASRPLAGVSTDTQYF
cdr3_length: 12; v_call: TRBV11-3; cdr3_aa: CASSKPRDTQYF
cdr3_length: 14; v_call: TRBV6-4; cdr3_aa: CASRGGQGPYEQYF
cdr3_length: 14; v_call: TRBV6-6; cdr3_aa: CASSYFTGVYGYTF
cdr3_length: 13; v_call: TRBV6-1; cdr3_aa: CASRETSFQPQHF
cdr3_length: 15; v_call: TRBV2; cdr3_aa: CASSRDSPSTDTQYF
cdr3_length: 15; v_call: TRBV5-1; cdr3_aa: CASSWTSGLYNEQFF